These T cell receptor beta chains were read from a single sample in a study of blood T cell repertoires in COVID-19. Data came from immunoSEQ multiplex PCR; TCRdb stores just in-frame clones and leaves some out. The sample comprises under 200,000 clones, about 85% of which are singletons, and 20% to 25% rests with the top ten. Sequencing input: peripheral blood. Receptors were obtained from a man aged 60 to 75 with active or convalescent COVID-19. Each CDR3 is given with its conserved first and last residue. Each record gives: V gene, J gene, D gene, clone size, CDR3 protein, CDR3 DNA. A D gene is named only where the DNA matches it firmly. Rows may omit the clone size; those that give it use once, few, many or a size class.

V gene: TRBV19
J gene: TRBJ1-2
D gene: -
clone size: -
CDR3 protein: CASTSNTHGYTF
CDR3 DNA: TGTGCCAGTACCTCGAACACCCATGGCTACACCTTC

V gene: TRBV6-2/TRBV6-3
J gene: TRBJ1-2
D gene: -
clone size: -
CDR3 protein: CASSRRQTNYGYTF
CDR3 DNA: TGTGCCAGCAGTCGCCGACAGACTAACTATGGCTACACCTTC

V gene: TRBV9
J gene: TRBJ1-1
D gene: -
clone size: -
CDR3 protein: CASSETDFNTEAFF
CDR3 DNA: TGTGCCAGCAGCGAGACAGATTTTAACACTGAAGCTTTCTTT

V gene: TRBV9
J gene: TRBJ2-2
D gene: TRBD1
clone size: -
CDR3 protein: CASSNADRGDLELFF
CDR3 DNA: TGTGCCAGCAGCAATGCGGACAGGGGAGATTTGGAGCTGTTTTTT

V gene: TRBV5-1
J gene: TRBJ2-6
D gene: -
clone size: -
CDR3 protein: CASSVRFRSSGANVLTF
CDR3 DNA: TGCGCCAGCAGCGTTCGCTTCAGGTCCTCTGGGGCCAACGTCCTGACTTTC

V gene: TRBV2
J gene: TRBJ2-7
D gene: -
clone size: -
CDR3 protein: CASKGQRAEQYF
CDR3 DNA: TGTGCCAGCAAGGGACAACGAGCCGAGCAGTACTTC

V gene: TRBV2
J gene: TRBJ1-2
D gene: -
clone size: -
CDR3 protein: CASSPIRGYTF
CDR3 DNA: TGTGCCAGCAGCCCCATCCGGGGCTACACCTTC

V gene: TRBV7-9
J gene: TRBJ1-2
D gene: TRBD1
clone size: -
CDR3 protein: CASSLDRGYGYTF
CDR3 DNA: TGTGCCAGCAGCCTAGACAGGGGCTATGGCTACACCTTC

V gene: TRBV6-5
J gene: TRBJ2-2
D gene: -
clone size: few
CDR3 protein: CASSYSILLNTGELFF
CDR3 DNA: TGTGCCAGCAGTTACTCAATCCTTTTGAACACCGGGGAGCTGTTTTTT

V gene: TRBV5-1
J gene: TRBJ2-7
D gene: TRBD1
clone size: -
CDR3 protein: CASSSGQGNHEQYF
CDR3 DNA: TGCGCCAGCAGCTCGGGACAGGGTAACCACGAGCAGTACTTC

V gene: TRBV10-3
J gene: TRBJ1-2
D gene: TRBD1
clone size: few
CDR3 protein: CAISDVRGYGYTF
CDR3 DNA: TGTGCCATCAGTGACGTCAGGGGGTACGGCTACACCTTC

V gene: TRBV15
J gene: TRBJ1-6
D gene: -
clone size: -
CDR3 protein: CATSRVRAPGSPLHF
CDR3 DNA: TGTGCCACCAGCAGAGTTCGGGCACCAGGGTCACCCCTCCACTTT

V gene: TRBV4-2
J gene: TRBJ2-1
D gene: TRBD2
clone size: few
CDR3 protein: CASSQESGGAGEQFF
CDR3 DNA: TGTGCCAGCAGCCAAGAGAGCGGGGGGGCCGGGGAGCAGTTCTTC

V gene: TRBV29-1
J gene: TRBJ1-1
D gene: -
clone size: -
CDR3 protein: CSVVHGNTEAFF
CDR3 DNA: TGCAGCGTTGTGCACGGGAACACTGAAGCTTTCTTT

V gene: TRBV7-6
J gene: TRBJ2-5
D gene: TRBD2
clone size: -
CDR3 protein: CASSTPLTSGETQYF
CDR3 DNA: TGTGCCAGCAGCACCCCATTGACTAGCGGGGAGACCCAGTACTTC

V gene: TRBV7-9
J gene: TRBJ1-3
D gene: -
clone size: -
CDR3 protein: CASSPRNTIYF
CDR3 DNA: TGTGCCAGCAGCCCCCGGAACACCATATATTTT

V gene: TRBV2
J gene: TRBJ2-3
D gene: TRBD2
clone size: -
CDR3 protein: CASSVAGGSIDTQYF
CDR3 DNA: TGTGCCAGCAGTGTAGCGGGGGGGTCGATAGATACGCAGTATTTT

V gene: TRBV12-5
J gene: TRBJ1-5
D gene: -
clone size: -
CDR3 protein: CASGLAIGTSNQPQHF
CDR3 DNA: TGTGCTAGTGGTTTAGCGATAGGGACAAGCAATCAGCCCCAGCATTTT

V gene: TRBV5-4
J gene: TRBJ2-2
D gene: TRBD1
clone size: few
CDR3 protein: CASTRDRADTGELFF
CDR3 DNA: TGTGCCAGCACCCGGGACAGGGCGGACACCGGGGAGCTGTTTTTT

V gene: TRBV28
J gene: TRBJ2-7
D gene: -
clone size: -
CDR3 protein: CASSLLQKNYEQYF
CDR3 DNA: TGTGCCAGCAGTTTATTGCAGAAAAACTACGAGCAGTACTTC

V gene: TRBV6-5
J gene: TRBJ1-2
D gene: TRBD1
clone size: -
CDR3 protein: CASRPYRGRGYGYTF
CDR3 DNA: TGTGCCAGCAGACCTTACAGGGGGCGCGGCTATGGCTACACCTTC

V gene: TRBV5-1
J gene: TRBJ2-3
D gene: TRBD2
clone size: -
CDR3 protein: CASSLDLAGGQDTQYF
CDR3 DNA: TGCGCCAGCAGCTTGGACCTAGCGGGGGGGCAAGATACGCAGTATTTT

V gene: TRBV10-1
J gene: TRBJ2-1
D gene: TRBD2
clone size: -
CDR3 protein: CASSEQRGAEQFF
CDR3 DNA: TGCGCCAGCAGTGAGCAGCGGGGGGCGGAGCAGTTCTTC

V gene: TRBV3-1/TRBV3-2
J gene: TRBJ2-5
D gene: TRBD2
clone size: -
CDR3 protein: CASSRGGPMAQYF
CDR3 DNA: TGTGCCAGCTCGCGCGGGGGGCCCATGGCCCAGTACTTC

V gene: TRBV19
J gene: TRBJ1-5
D gene: -
clone size: -
CDR3 protein: CASSIVPGKSNQPQHF
CDR3 DNA: TGTGCCAGTAGTATAGTCCCGGGAAAAAGCAATCAGCCCCAGCATTTT

V gene: TRBV5-1
J gene: TRBJ2-1
D gene: TRBD1
clone size: -
CDR3 protein: CASSMGQSNEQFF
CDR3 DNA: TGCGCCAGCAGCATGGGACAGAGCAATGAGCAGTTCTTC

V gene: TRBV7-8
J gene: TRBJ2-7
D gene: TRBD2
clone size: -
CDR3 protein: CASSSSLAGPPPREQYF
CDR3 DNA: TGTGCCAGCAGCTCCAGCCTAGCGGGGCCCCCCCCTCGCGAGCAGTACTTC

V gene: TRBV5-4
J gene: TRBJ1-3
D gene: -
clone size: -
CDR3 protein: CASRPRENTIYF
CDR3 DNA: TGTGCCAGCAGGCCGAGGGAAAACACCATATATTTT

V gene: TRBV6-2/TRBV6-3
J gene: TRBJ2-5
D gene: TRBD2
clone size: -
CDR3 protein: CASSPGLSGGGETQYF
CDR3 DNA: TGTGCCAGCAGTCCCGGACTTAGCGGGGGGGGAGAGACCCAGTACTTC

V gene: TRBV19
J gene: TRBJ1-5
D gene: -
clone size: -
CDR3 protein: CASSFRVSPYSNQPQHF
CDR3 DNA: TGTGCCAGTAGCTTCCGGGTCTCCCCTTATAGCAATCAGCCCCAGCATTTT

V gene: TRBV7-9
J gene: TRBJ1-4
D gene: TRBD1
clone size: -
CDR3 protein: CASSLIGTGKEKLFF
CDR3 DNA: TGTGCCAGCAGCTTAATTGGGACAGGGAAGGAAAAACTGTTTTTT

V gene: TRBV2
J gene: TRBJ1-1
D gene: -
clone size: -
CDR3 protein: CASRLAGRDTEAFF
CDR3 DNA: TGTGCCAGCAGGCTCGCGGGGCGCGACACTGAAGCTTTCTTT

V gene: TRBV7-8
J gene: TRBJ1-1
D gene: TRBD1
clone size: -
CDR3 protein: CASSLDRGQEAFF
CDR3 DNA: TGTGCCAGCAGCTTAGACAGGGGCCAGGAAGCTTTCTTT

V gene: TRBV9
J gene: TRBJ1-1
D gene: TRBD1
clone size: -
CDR3 protein: CASRKQGAKKAFF
CDR3 DNA: TGTGCCAGCAGGAAACAGGGGGCAAAGAAAGCTTTCTTT

V gene: TRBV10-3
J gene: TRBJ1-2
D gene: TRBD1
clone size: -
CDR3 protein: CATSPGTGIDYGYTF
CDR3 DNA: TGTGCCACCAGTCCCGGGACAGGGATTGACTATGGCTACACCTTC

V gene: TRBV7-9
J gene: TRBJ2-2
D gene: -
clone size: -
CDR3 protein: CASSSRGNTGELFF
CDR3 DNA: TGTGCCAGCAGCTCCCGGGGGAACACCGGGGAGCTGTTTTTT

V gene: TRBV4-1
J gene: TRBJ1-3
D gene: -
clone size: -
CDR3 protein: CASSHPFRGTTGNTIYF
CDR3 DNA: TGCGCCAGCAGCCACCCTTTTAGGGGGACGACTGGAAACACCATATATTTT

V gene: TRBV24-1
J gene: TRBJ2-1
D gene: TRBD1
clone size: -
CDR3 protein: CATSDRDREQFF
CDR3 DNA: TGTGCCACCAGTGATCGGGACAGGGAGCAGTTCTTC

V gene: TRBV24-1
J gene: TRBJ2-7
D gene: TRBD1
clone size: -
CDR3 protein: CATSVTGVDEQYF
CDR3 DNA: TGTGCCACCAGTGTGACAGGGGTTGACGAGCAGTACTTC

V gene: TRBV27
J gene: TRBJ2-3
D gene: TRBD2
clone size: -
CDR3 protein: CASSTPLGLAGGSDTQYF
CDR3 DNA: TGTGCCAGCAGTACCCCTCTTGGACTAGCGGGGGGGTCAGATACGCAGTATTTT

V gene: TRBV13
J gene: TRBJ2-5
D gene: -
clone size: -
CDR3 protein: CASSLVHPSTQYF
CDR3 DNA: TGTGCCAGCAGCTTAGTACACCCTTCGACCCAGTACTTC

V gene: TRBV6-5
J gene: TRBJ1-5
D gene: TRBD1
clone size: -
CDR3 protein: CASSYSGTGDQPQHF
CDR3 DNA: TGTGCCAGCAGTTACTCGGGGACAGGGGATCAGCCCCAGCATTTT

V gene: TRBV11-2
J gene: TRBJ2-6
D gene: -
clone size: -
CDR3 protein: CASSFEQGYGANVLTF
CDR3 DNA: TGTGCCAGCAGCTTCGAACAGGGTTATGGGGCCAACGTCCTGACTTTC

V gene: TRBV5-1
J gene: TRBJ1-2
D gene: -
clone size: -
CDR3 protein: CASSLDPGKTYTF
CDR3 DNA: TGCGCCAGCAGCTTGGATCCAGGGAAAACCTACACCTTC

V gene: TRBV19
J gene: TRBJ2-3
D gene: TRBD2
clone size: once
CDR3 protein: CASSIGEGTDTQYF
CDR3 DNA: TGTGCCAGTAGTATAGGGGAGGGTACAGATACGCAGTATTTT

V gene: TRBV2
J gene: TRBJ1-2
D gene: -
clone size: -
CDR3 protein: CASSASNYGYTF
CDR3 DNA: TGTGCCAGCAGTGCATCTAACTATGGCTACACCTTC

V gene: TRBV6-6
J gene: TRBJ1-5
D gene: -
clone size: -
CDR3 protein: CASSRTLVTGSSNQPQHF
CDR3 DNA: TGTGCCAGCAGCCGAACTCTAGTGACAGGCTCGAGCAATCAGCCCCAGCATTTT

V gene: TRBV27
J gene: TRBJ2-3
D gene: TRBD1
clone size: once
CDR3 protein: CASSPGQWTQYF
CDR3 DNA: TGTGCCAGCAGTCCGGGACAGTGGACGCAGTATTTT

V gene: TRBV24-1
J gene: TRBJ1-2
D gene: TRBD1
clone size: -
CDR3 protein: CATSDLRTGMDGYTF
CDR3 DNA: TGTGCCACCAGTGACCTCAGGACAGGGATGGATGGCTACACCTTC

V gene: TRBV5-1
J gene: TRBJ1-1
D gene: -
clone size: -
CDR3 protein: CASSDMRTSNTEAFF
CDR3 DNA: TGCGCCAGCAGCGACATGCGGACAAGCAACACTGAAGCTTTCTTT

V gene: TRBV11-2
J gene: TRBJ2-1
D gene: -
clone size: -
CDR3 protein: CASSSRTTGYNEQFF
CDR3 DNA: TGTGCCAGCAGCTCCCGAACTACAGGTTACAATGAGCAGTTCTTC

V gene: TRBV13
J gene: TRBJ2-1
D gene: TRBD2
clone size: once
CDR3 protein: CASRPTGGPINEQFF
CDR3 DNA: TGTGCCAGCAGACCTACGGGGGGGCCAATCAATGAGCAGTTCTTC